These 9 T cell receptor beta chains originate from one sample sequenced in a study of blood T cells in healthy people across ages. A second 7 to 11 cycle PCR used barcoded and J-beta primers. TCRdb reanalysed the 5' RACE reads using MiXCR and keeps one entry per CDR3 protein. This table holds about 720,000 distinct CDR3 sequences, around 25% found once. This sample was also put to use in a study of T cells of mothers and their children.

Source material: blood. The receptors originated from a boy aged 10-17 years in good health.

This clonotype was seen only a few times. This chain links TRBV29-1 with TRBJ2-1; 10 nucleotides line up with TRBD2. Germline V gene data show CDR1 as SQVTM and CDR2 as ANQGSEA. This CDR3 region has 14 residues. V gave up 6 bases and J gave up 0 bases; unmatched junction bases: 2. The CDR3: CSVSSGSSYNEQFF. The CDR3 DNA sequence: TGCAGCGTCTCTAGCGGGAGCTCCTACAATGAGCAGTTCTTC.

This clonotype was counted at least ten times. The J gene is TRBJ2-5, the V gene TRBV20-1; D ambiguous. The CDR3 consists of 15 residues. Germline V CDR1 and CDR2: DFQATT, SNEGSKA (reference sequence). Between the trimmed V and J ends, which lost 0 bases and 2 bases, there was a span of 13 bases. This CDR3 is CSAREVGLGQETQYF. As DNA, the CDR3 is TGCAGTGCTAGAGAGGTTGGGTTGGGGCAAGAGACCCAGTACTTC.

There are a few counts of this clonotype. V gene TRBV4-3 combines with J gene TRBJ2-2, with 10 bases that match TRBD1. V was pared by 3 bases and J by 6 bases, with 1 base of the junction left unmatched. This CDR3 comprises 14 residues. Per the germline V gene, CDR1 is LGHNA and CDR2 is YSLEER. In DNA form, the CDR3 reads TGCGCCAGCAGCCAGGGACAGGGGCCCGGGGAGCTGTTTTTT. Translating it yields CASSQGQGPGELFF.

This clonotype was counted only a few times. The genes are TRBV29-1 and TRBJ2-7; possible D gene TRBD2, 6 bases. Trimming cost V 4 bases and J 3 bases, with 13 bases left between them. The CDR3 extends over 13 amino acids. Per the germline V gene, CDR1 is SQVTM and CDR2 is ANQGSEA. The CDR3 nucleotides are TGCAGCGTTGTCGGGAGATCGTACTACGAGCAGTACTTC. This translates into CSVVGRSYYEQYF.

The V call is TRBV7-9, the J call TRBJ2-7; tentative D call: TRBD2 (5 bases). This CDR3 has 15 residues. The germline V and J ends were trimmed by 0 bases and 2 bases, with 11 bases remaining between them. The V gene's germline CDR1 is SEHNR and CDR2 FQNEAQ (reference sequence). The CDR3 sequence is CASSLAGRDPYEQYF. The DNA of the CDR3 is TGTGCCAGCAGCTTAGCGGGCCGGGATCCCTACGAGCAGTACTTC.

This clonotype was seen a few times. The gene calls are TRBV6-1 and TRBJ2-5, with 10 bases aligning to TRBD2. Germline CDR1 and CDR2: MNHNS and SASEGT. V gave up 4 bases and J gave up 3 bases; unmatched junction bases: 5. The CDR3 contains 15 residues. The CDR3 region has the DNA TGTGCCAGCAGTGCGGGTAGCGGGGGGAAAGAGACCCAGTACTTC. Residues: CASSAGSGGKETQYF.

This clonotype was seen only a few times. The V and J genes are TRBV5-8 and TRBJ1-2; D is possibly TRBD1 (6 bases). The germline CDR1 and CDR2 sequences are SGHTS and YDEGEE. The germline V and J ends were trimmed by 3 bases and 5 bases, with 20 bases remaining between them. There are 16 residues in the CDR3. CDR3 bases: TGTGCCAGCAGCTCGGAACGAGGGGGTTCAGGGTATGGCTACACCTTC. Protein product: CASSSERGGSGYGYTF.

The gene calls are TRBV9 and TRBJ2-1; D gene unclear. V was shortened by 0 bases and J by 3 bases, with 7 bases between the two germline ends. The CDR3 length is 14 residues. CDR1 is SGDLS, CDR2 YYNGEE, per germline. The CDR3 sequence: CASSVEAVYNEQFF. The CDR3 nucleotides are TGTGCCAGCAGCGTAGAGGCGGTCTACAATGAGCAGTTCTTC. Full variable domain (rest looked up from reference TRBV9 and TRBJ2-1): DSGVTQTPKHLITATGQRVTLRCSPRSGDLSVYWYQQSLDQGLQFLIQYYNGEERAKGNILERFSAQQFPDLHSELNLSSLELGDSALYFCASSVEAVYNEQFFGPGTRLTVL.

The V call is TRBV15, the J call TRBJ1-4, with a weak D call TRBD1 (5 bases). Trimming left V 0 bases short and J 8 bases short, with 13 bases between. CDR1 and CDR2 (germline): LNHNV, YYDKDF (reference sequence). The CDR3 extends over 15 amino acids. The CDR3 loop reads CATSRDRRGGEKLFF. In DNA form, the CDR3 reads TGTGCCACCAGCAGAGATCGGAGGGGTGGGGAAAAACTGTTTTTT.